This T cell receptor (beta chain) originates from a study of cytomegalovirus exposure and HLA in healthy donors. Across the whole study: Assignment to the Caucasian-associated ancestry cluster applied to more than 75% of the approximately 370 genotyped donors.

V was cut by 2 bases and J by 2 bases, with 9 bases left in between. Per the germline V gene, CDR1 is SGHTA and CDR2 is FQGNSA. CDR3 length: 14 amino acids. 13 Jbeta primers and 60 Vbeta primers were used for the PCR. Some clones are missing from TCRdb's copy, which holds only in-frame ones; the method was immunoSEQ multiplex PCR. The table includes under 110,000 clones, 65% to 85% detected once. This clone was observed a handful of times. Sequenced input: PBMCs. The TCR originated in a middle-aged woman in good health and CMV-seronegative. This sequence joins TRBV7-2 and TRBJ1-1, with D possibly TRBD1 on 5 matching bases. The CDR3 sequence is CASSLSGINTEAFF. For the CDR3, the DNA is TGTGCCAGCAGCTTATCAGGGATTAACACTGAAGCTTTCTTT.